The 25 T cell receptor beta chains listed next were all sequenced from one sample in a study of breast tumors, draining lymph nodes, adjacent tissues. MiXCR was run by TCRdb on the multiplex PCR reads, yielding one entry per CDR3 protein. The sample carries approximately 100,000 distinct CDR3 sequences, approximately 21% recorded once. Breast cancer patients provided tissue from their axillary draining lymph nodes. The sequenced sample consisted of axillary lymph node tissue. The source of these receptors is a female donor with breast cancer. Some clones in this sample may be carry-over from other donors' samples.

In its sample, this clonotype was seen many times. This chain links TRBV2 with TRBJ2-1; 12 nucleotides line up with TRBD2. CDR1 is SNHLY, CDR2 FYNNEI, per germline. The V gene end was trimmed by 9 bases and the J gene end by 4 bases; junction bases not matched to a gene: 13. The CDR3 length is 17 residues. The CDR3 is CARNRLAGDMGYNEQFF. In nucleotides, the CDR3 is TGTGCCAGAAACAGACTAGCGGGAGATATGGGATACAATGAGCAGTTCTTC.

At least ten counts were recorded for this clonotype. The V call is TRBV19, the J call TRBJ2-7, with 8 bases identical to TRBD1. Per germline, CDR1 LNHDA and CDR2 SQIVND (reference sequence). The CDR3 totals 12 residues. Trimming cost V 7 bases and J 5 bases; bases outside gene matches: 4. CDR3 amino acids: CASKQGADEQYF. The CDR3 bases are TGTGCCAGTAAGCAGGGGGCAGACGAGCAGTACTTC.

This clonotype was found many times. The chain joins TRBV20-1 to TRBJ1-2; the match to TRBD1 covers 10 bases. The CDR3 consists of 11 residues. The trim removed 6 bases at V and 8 bases at J, leaving 3 bases unmatched. CDR1 is DFQATT and CDR2 is SNEGSKA in the germline V gene (reference sequence). The CDR3 DNA is TGCAGTGCCCGACAGGGGGCCGGCTACACCTTC. Translation: CSARQGAGYTF.

This clonotype was detected ten times or more. This chain connects TRBV4-1 to TRBJ2-7; 13 positions agree with TRBD2. Trimming at V came to 7 bases and at J to 2 bases, leaving 5 bases not matched to a gene. Germline V CDR1 and CDR2: MGHRA, YSYEKL. CDR3 length: 15 amino acids. The CDR3 protein is CASMGLAGTAYEQYF. The CDR3 nucleotides read TGCGCCAGCATGGGACTAGCGGGAACGGCCTACGAGCAGTACTTC.

In its sample, this clonotype was seen many times. This chain connects TRBV15 to TRBJ2-5, with D possibly matching TRBD2 (6 bases). CDR3 length: 17 amino acids. From germline, CDR1 is LNHNV and CDR2 YYDKDF (reference sequence). The ends were cut back, 0 bases at V and 5 bases at J, with 19 bases in the middle. Here the CDR3 DNA reads TGTGCCACCAGCAGAGATGGGAGCCCAGGGAGGATGGAGACCCAGTACTTC. Translation: CATSRDGSPGRMETQYF.

A remark on this clonotype: This may arise from a read error, as a much more abundant clone is one base away. The gene calls are TRBV19 and TRBJ2-3; 7 nucleotides align to TRBD1. Judging by the DNA end, TRBJ1-5 fits better; the J call may be wrong. The germline V gene encodes CDR1 LNHDA and CDR2 SQIVND (reference sequence). The CDR3 length is 16 residues. The CDR3 sequence: CASSRQGGAIADTQHF. In nucleotides, the CDR3 is TGTGCCAGTAGTAGACAAGGGGGCGCGATTGCAGATACGCAGCATTTT.

In its sample, this clonotype was seen many times. The chain employs TRBV20-1 and TRBJ2-3; TRBD2 matches at 9 bases. This CDR3 has 15 amino acids. V shed 8 bases and J 2 bases; nucleotides not matched to a gene: 11. Germline CDR1 and CDR2: DFQATT and SNEGSKA (reference sequence). This chain's CDR3 is CSSNPAGGNTDTQYF. As DNA, the CDR3 is TGCAGTTCAAATCCAGCGGGGGGAAACACAGATACGCAGTATTTT.

The chain recombines TRBV9 with TRBJ2-1; a weak D match, TRBD2 (5 bases). The CDR3 runs 13 residues. The germline V gene encodes CDR1 SGDLS and CDR2 YYNGEE. The V and J ends lost 1 base and 7 bases respectively, with 9 bases between them. The CDR3 is CASSVSGVNEQFF. Written as DNA, the CDR3 is TGTGCCAGCAGCGTATCCGGGGTTAATGAGCAGTTCTTC.

This clonotype appeared a single time. V gene TRBV4-1 combines with J gene TRBJ1-1; D may be TRBD1 (5 bases). The CDR3 runs to 16 residues. Germline V CDR1 and CDR2: MGHRA, YSYEKL. V was clipped by 1 base and J by 7 bases, with 19 bases between them. The CDR3 loop reads CASSQVAGRGGGEAFF. As DNA, the CDR3 is TGCGCCAGCAGCCAAGTTGCAGGGCGGGGCGGGGGTGAAGCTTTCTTT.

V is TRBV5-6 and J is TRBJ1-1; 7 positions match TRBD1. The germline V gene encodes CDR1 SGHDT and CDR2 YYEEEE. The CDR3 has 12 residues. With V trimmed by 4 bases and J by 6 bases, 3 bases remained unmatched. The CDR3 region is CASSHGTAEAFF. The CDR3 DNA reads as TGTGCCAGCAGCCACGGGACAGCTGAAGCTTTCTTT.

This chain connects TRBV5-4 to TRBJ1-3, with D possibly being TRBD1 (5 bases). The CDR3 consists of 15 residues. The V gene lost 4 bases and the J gene lost 0 bases, with 11 bases spanning the gap. Germline V gene data show CDR1 as SGHNT and CDR2 as YYREEE (reference sequence). CDR3 sequence: CASSRDGASGNTIYF. The CDR3 DNA reads TGTGCCAGCAGCCGGGACGGCGCCTCTGGAAACACCATATATTTT.

This clonotype appeared many times. The rearrangement links TRBV13 to TRBJ1-3; a possible D gene is TRBD1 (6 bases). The V and J ends lost 5 bases and 0 bases respectively, with 17 bases between them. The CDR3 extends over 17 amino acids. The germline gives CDR1 PRHDT, CDR2 FYEKMQ (reference sequence). This CDR3 reads CASSPQGFADSGNTIYF. CDR3 in DNA: TGTGCCAGCAGCCCACAGGGTTTCGCAGACTCTGGAAACACCATATATTTT.

This clonotype was counted at least ten times. The chain combines TRBV4-2 with TRBJ1-3; 8 bases map to TRBD1. The V segment lost 4 bases and the J segment 4 bases; nucleotides outside the gene matches: 12. The CDR3 length is 17 residues. Germline CDR1 LGHNA, CDR2 YNFKEQ. CDR3: CASSRNLGQGMGNTIYF. The CDR3 region has the DNA TGTGCCAGCAGCCGAAACTTAGGACAGGGAATGGGAAACACCATATATTTT.

This sequence joins TRBV14 and TRBJ2-2; weak D call: TRBD1 (7 bases). The germline V and J ends were trimmed by 0 bases and 5 bases, with 16 bases remaining between them. This CDR3 has 17 residues. Germline V CDR1 and CDR2: SGHDN, FVKESK. CDR3 sequence: CASSQEGWAGGTGELFF. CDR3 sequence (DNA): TGTGCCAGCAGCCAAGAAGGCTGGGCAGGGGGGACCGGGGAGCTGTTTTTT.

To note about this clonotype: The junction and the germline gene differ at one end; a read error may be behind it. V gene TRBV19 combines with J gene TRBJ1-2; TRBD1 is a possible D gene (6 bases). The CDR3 runs to 15 residues. Germline-derived CDR1 and CDR2 are LNHDA and SQIVND (reference sequence). The CDR3 protein is CASSTRGGRNYGCTF. CDR3 nucleotide sequence: TGTGCCAGTAGTACCCGGGGGGGCCGGAACTATGGCTGCACCTTC.

This clonotype came up many times. The chain has TRBV24-1 and TRBJ1-3; D gene uncertain. This CDR3 has 13 residues. Trimming pared 6 bases from V and 0 bases from J, leaving 5 bases between. Germline-derived CDR1 and CDR2 are KGHDR and SFDVKD. Here the CDR3 DNA reads TGTGCCACCAGTAAGATCTCTGGAAACACCATATATTTT. Translating gives CATSKISGNTIYF.

This clonotype has at least ten counts. The V gene is TRBV4-1, the J gene TRBJ2-1, with D possibly being TRBD2 (5 bases). Germline V lookup: CDR1 MGHRA, CDR2 YSYEKL. This CDR3 has 13 amino acids. The V end lost 9 bases, the J end lost 7 bases, and 16 bases lay between the germline ends. Written as DNA, the CDR3 is TGCGCCAGTGGTTTGGAGGTTGGGAATGAGCAGTTCTTC. It encodes CASGLEVGNEQFF.

This clonotype is a singleton in its sample. This CDR3 is missing its conserved last phenylalanine or tryptophan, likely due to a read error. This chain joins TRBV7-3 and TRBJ1-1, with 8 bases fitting TRBD1. The CDR3 runs to 16 residues. Losses at the gene ends were 3 bases for V and 1 base for J; bases not matched to a gene: 7. CDR1 is SGHTA, CDR2 FQGTGA, per germline. CDR3: CASSLFGTGWNTEAFS. The CDR3 coding sequence is TGTGCCAGCAGCTTGTTCGGGACAGGTTGGAACACTGAAGCTTTCTCT.

This clonotype was picked up many times. This chain joins TRBV6-6 and TRBJ2-5, with 7 bases that match TRBD1. The CDR3 runs to 15 residues. Germline CDR1 MNHNY, CDR2 SVGAGI (reference sequence). The ends lost 0 bases at V and 1 base at J; junction bases unmatched: 2. The CDR3, as DNA: TGTGCCAGCAGTTACTCCGGGACAGCCCAAGAGACCCAGTACTTC. Its translation is CASSYSGTAQETQYF.

V is TRBV5-4 and J is TRBJ2-2; D gene unclear. The CDR3 is 12 amino acids. Trimming removed 0 bases at V and 7 bases at J, with 4 bases between. The germline CDR1 and CDR2 sequences are SGHNT and YYREEE (reference sequence). The DNA for the CDR3 is TGTGCCAGCAGCTTGGACTACGGGGAGCTGTTTTTT. Translation gives CASSLDYGELFF.

Comment on this clonotype: A much bigger clone sits one base away, suggesting this may be a read error. The chain links TRBV6-1 to TRBJ2-2; 7 bases map to TRBD2. Germline trimming cut 7 bases from V and 5 bases from J; bases unmatched to any gene: 13. The length of the CDR3 is 16 residues. The germline gives CDR1 MNHNS, CDR2 SASEGT. CDR3 sequence: CASKVAAGDRTGELFF. The CDR3 DNA reads as TGTGCCAGCAAGGTGGCGGCGGGAGACCGAACCGGGGAGCTGTTTTTT.

This clonotype was observed at least ten times. The rearrangement links TRBV19 to TRBJ2-1; D perhaps matches TRBD2 (6 bases). The germline V gene encodes CDR1 LNHDA and CDR2 SQIVND (reference sequence). V lost 3 bases and J lost 1, with 10 bases in between. This CDR3 region has 15 residues. The CDR3: CASSIWDSSYNEQFF. Written as DNA, the CDR3 is TGTGCCAGTAGTATCTGGGACTCGTCCTACAATGAGCAGTTCTTC.

The chain uses TRBV2 and TRBJ2-5; D unresolved. The CDR3 has 13 residues. Trimming took off 4 bases at V and 2 bases at J, with 8 bases between the two ends. The germline gives CDR1 SNHLY, CDR2 FYNNEI. CDR3 sequence: CASSVTRQETQYF. CDR3 coding DNA: TGTGCCAGCAGTGTTACAAGACAAGAGACCCAGTACTTC. The full variable domain, in which reference TRBV2 and TRBJ2-5 provide the parts outside the CDR3, is EPEVTQTPSHQVTQMGQEVILRCVPISNHLYFYWYRQILGQKVEFLVSFYNNEISEKSEIFDDQFSVERPDGSNFTLKIRSTKLEDSAMYFCASSVTRQETQYFGPGTRLLVL.

This rearrangement joins TRBV6-1 to TRBJ1-5, with 12 nucleotides matching TRBD1. This CDR3 comprises 14 residues. J was trimmed by 15 bases and V by 6 bases; bases with no gene match: 12. Germline lookup yields CDR1 MNHNS and CDR2 SASEGT. The CDR3 sequence is CASRGTGGYQLRHF. The CDR3 DNA reads as TGTGCCAGCAGAGGGACAGGGGGCTATCAGCTCCGGCATTTT.

The gene calls are TRBV5-4 and TRBJ2-5; 10 bases fit TRBD2. With 4 bases clipped from V and 3 bases from J, the junction kept 12 bases outside the gene matches. The V gene's germline CDR1 is SGHNT and CDR2 YYREEE (reference sequence). This CDR3 is 17 amino acids long. The CDR3 region is CASSGTRGAGGEETQYF. The CDR3 nucleotides are TGTGCCAGCAGCGGTACGCGGGGAGCGGGAGGGGAAGAGACCCAGTACTTC. The full variable domain, in which reference TRBV5-4 and TRBJ2-5 provide the parts outside the CDR3, is ETGVTQSPTHLIKTRGQQVTLRCSSQSGHNTVSWYQQALGQGPQFIFQYYREEENGRGNFPPRFSGLQFPNYSSELNVNALELDDSALYLCASSGTRGAGGEETQYFGPGTRLLVL.